These 27 T cell receptor beta chains share one sample of origin, sequenced in a study of blood T cell repertoires in COVID-19. The table came from immunoSEQ multiplex PCR; TCRdb's copy has only in-frame clones and leaves some out. The sample lists about 120,000 clones; approximately 77% were seen once. The sequenced material came from peripheral blood. Receptor source: a human donor in a cohort sampled during active COVID-19.

The chain has TRBV30 and TRBJ2-1; the D gene is possibly TRBD1 (6 bases). The germline V and J ends were trimmed by 4 bases and 2 bases, with 18 bases remaining between them. Germline V CDR1 and CDR2: GTSNPN, SVGIG (reference sequence). This CDR3 contains 16 residues. CDR3 DNA: TGTGCCTGGACACCGCCCCAGGGGTTTACCTACAATGAGCAGTTCTTC. Its protein is CAWTPPQGFTYNEQFF.

This clone was observed a few times. The rearrangement links TRBV11-2 to TRBJ1-6, with D possibly being TRBD1 (5 bases). In germline, CDR1 is SGHAT, CDR2 FQNNGV. The CDR3 contains 14 residues. V was shortened by 3 bases and J by 9 bases, with 12 bases between the two germline ends. The CDR3 DNA reads TGTGCCAGCAGCTTGAAGGGGAAAGCTTCACCCCTCCACTTT. Protein sequence: CASSLKGKASPLHF.

The DNA for the CDR3 is TGTGCCAGCAGCAAACTTAGAGGCAGGGGGCGTGGGGGTAGCTCCTACGAGCAGTACTTC. Encoded protein: CASSKLRGRGRGGSSYEQYF. The chain carries TRBV21-1 and TRBJ2-7; the DNA was not compared with TRBD1, the D call given in the table. TRBV21-1 is a known pseudogene. The CDR3 is made up of 20 amino acids.

The genes are TRBV5-5 and TRBJ1-1, with 11 bases matching TRBD1. V dropped 4 bases and J dropped 12; count of bases not matched to a gene: 5. The germline gives CDR1 SGHKS, CDR2 YYEKEE (reference sequence). The CDR3 is 12 residues long. The CDR3 DNA reads as TGTGCCAGCAGCCCTGGACAGGGGGCGTCTTTCTTT. Translation gives CASSPGQGASFF.

The chain joins TRBV5-6 to TRBJ2-1, with 11 bases aligning to TRBD2. Germline CDR1 reads SGHDT; CDR2 reads YYEEEE. The CDR3 has 16 residues. V lost 0 bases, J lost 6 bases, and 5 bases stayed unmatched. The CDR3 loop is CASSLVVSGGVNEQFF. CDR3 coding DNA: TGTGCCAGCAGCTTGGTGGTTAGCGGGGGGGTCAATGAGCAGTTCTTC.

V gene TRBV7-2 combines with J gene TRBJ1-5, with a possible D match to TRBD1 (5 bases). V was trimmed by 5 bases and J by 3 bases, leaving 14 bases between them. CDR1 and CDR2 (germline): SGHTA, FQGNSA. CDR3 length equals 15 residues. In nucleotides, the CDR3 is TGTGCCAGCAGCCCCGACAGTAAGGACAATCAGCCCCAGCATTTT. Its protein product is CASSPDSKDNQPQHF.

The chain is built from TRBV7-9 and TRBJ2-7; 12 bases are shared with TRBD2. The CDR3 sequence is 17 residues long. Germline lookup yields CDR1 SEHNR and CDR2 FQNEAQ (reference sequence). The V and J ends lost 3 bases and 0 bases, in that order; junction bases with no gene match: 6. The CDR3 coding sequence is TGTGCCAGCAGCTTCACTAGCGGGGGGCGTAGCTCCTACGAGCAGTACTTC. As protein: CASSFTSGGRSSYEQYF.

The chain carries TRBV27 and TRBJ2-7; TRBD2 is a possible D gene (5 bases). The V end lost 5 bases, the J end lost 4 bases, and 21 bases lay between the germline ends. The CDR3 length is 16 residues. Germline assignment: CDR1 MNHEY and CDR2 SMNVEV (reference sequence). CDR3: CASSPDTGYAPYEQYF. The DNA of the CDR3 is TGTGCCAGCAGTCCCGACACGGGGTATGCTCCGTACGAGCAGTACTTC.

The J gene is TRBJ2-7, the V gene TRBV9; possible D gene TRBD2, 6 bases. V was pared by 0 bases and J by 3 bases, with 10 bases between. This CDR3 contains 14 residues. Germline CDR1 SGDLS, CDR2 YYNGEE. This chain's CDR3 is CASSVGGGYYEQYF. The CDR3 nucleotides are TGTGCCAGCAGCGTAGGTGGGGGGTACTACGAGCAGTACTTC. The whole variable domain, filled in from reference TRBV9 and TRBJ2-7, reads DSGVTQTPKHLITATGQRVTLRCSPRSGDLSVYWYQQSLDQGLQFLIQYYNGEERAKGNILERFSAQQFPDLHSELNLSSLELGDSALYFCASSVGGGYYEQYFGPGTRLTVT.

The rearrangement joins TRBV19 to TRBJ2-7, with TRBD1 matching 10 bases. With V trimmed by 5 bases and J by 1 base, 5 bases remained unmatched. This CDR3 contains 15 residues. Germline V CDR1 and CDR2: LNHDA, SQIVND (reference sequence). For the CDR3, the DNA is TGTGCCAGTAGTGATGTGGGACAGGGGTCCTACGAGCAGTACTTC. As protein: CASSDVGQGSYEQYF.

About this clone: The junction departs from germline at one end; a sequencing error may be responsible. The rearrangement uses TRBV7-7 and TRBJ2-5; 7 bases are shared with TRBD1. The CDR3 spans 14 residues. Germline CDR1 and CDR2: SSHAT and FNYEAQ (reference sequence). In DNA, the CDR3 is TGTGCTAGCAGCCACGACAGGGCTCAAGAGACCCAGTACTTC. Its translation is CASSHDRAQETQYF.

This chain uses TRBV27 with TRBJ1-2, with D maybe TRBD1 (5 bases). V was pared by 0 bases and J by 4 bases, with 9 bases between. Germline assignment: CDR1 MNHEY and CDR2 SMNVEV (reference sequence). The CDR3 has 14 residues. The CDR3 is CASSLSGGGYGYTF. Here the CDR3 DNA reads TGTGCCAGCAGTTTATCGGGGGGAGGCTATGGCTACACCTTC.

The chain couples TRBV6-6 to TRBJ1-1; 10 nucleotides align to TRBD1. Losses at the gene ends were 5 bases for V and 5 bases for J; bases not matched to a gene: 8. CDR3 length: 15 amino acids. From germline, CDR1 is MNHNY and CDR2 SVGAGI (reference sequence). In DNA, the CDR3 is TGTGCCAGCAGTCCACTTGGACAGGGGGAGACTGAAGCTTTCTTT. This translates into CASSPLGQGETEAFF.

The V gene is TRBV4-1, the J gene TRBJ2-7, with 10 nucleotides matching TRBD1. The length of the CDR3 is 16 residues. Trimming took 1 base from V and 2 from J; bases not matched to a gene: 5. Germline values: CDR1 MGHRA, CDR2 YSYEKL. The CDR3 sequence: CASSQGGQGSTYEQYF. In DNA, the CDR3 is TGCGCCAGCAGCCAAGGGGGACAGGGGTCTACCTACGAGCAGTACTTC.

The gene calls are TRBV27 and TRBJ2-5, with a possible D match to TRBD2 (5 bases). Per the germline V gene, CDR1 is MNHEY and CDR2 is SMNVEV (reference sequence). The CDR3 is 11 residues long. Trimming pared 4 bases from V and 7 bases from J, leaving 7 bases between. CDR3 bases: TGTGCCAGCAGTTCCCGGGGGACCCAGTACTTC. It yields the protein CASSSRGTQYF.

The chain links TRBV5-1 to TRBJ2-7; D is unclear. Germline CDR1 reads SGHRS; CDR2 reads YFSETQ. The CDR3 is made up of 16 amino acids. V shed 0 bases and J shed 0 bases, with 13 bases lying between them. CDR3 nucleotide sequence: TGCGCCAGCAGCTTGGCCACCGCGGCTATCTCCTACGAGCAGTACTTC. Translation gives CASSLATAAISYEQYF.

The gene calls are TRBV19 and TRBJ1-1; TRBD1 aligns across 8 bases. CDR1 is LNHDA, CDR2 SQIVND, per germline (reference sequence). The CDR3 has 15 amino acids. J was trimmed by 0 bases and V by 9 bases; bases with no gene match: 9. CDR3 residues: CASNDRGNMNTEAFF. CDR3 DNA sequence: TGTGCCAGCAACGACAGGGGAAATATGAACACTGAAGCTTTCTTT. Variable domain in full (rest from reference TRBV19 and TRBJ1-1): DGGITQSPKYLFRKEGQNVTLSCEQNLNHDAMYWYRQDPGQGLRLIYYSQIVNDFQKGDIAEGYSVSREKKESFPLTVTSAQKNPTAFYLCASNDRGNMNTEAFFGQGTRLTVV.

This chain uses TRBV10-2 with TRBJ2-7; 15 bases are shared with TRBD2. V shed 3 bases, J shed 4 bases, and the junction held 7 bases outside the gene matches. Germline V gives CDR1 WSHSY, CDR2 SAAADI. The CDR3 spans 17 residues. CDR3 sequence reads: CASSDPWTSGGEYEQYF. The CDR3 DNA reads as TGCGCCAGCAGTGATCCCTGGACTAGCGGGGGGGAATACGAGCAGTACTTC.

J is TRBJ2-5 and V is TRBV18, with 8 bases fitting TRBD2. With V trimmed by 8 bases and J by 2 bases, 7 bases remained unmatched. This CDR3 has 14 residues. CDR1 and CDR2 from the germline V gene are KGHSH and LQKENI. The CDR3: CASGGAGEQETQYF. For the CDR3, the DNA is TGTGCCAGCGGGGGAGCGGGAGAGCAAGAGACCCAGTACTTC.

The rearrangement links TRBV6-5 to TRBJ2-7; D not resolved. With 6 bases removed from V and 3 bases from J, the gap between germline ends came to 15 bases. In germline, CDR1 is MNHEY, CDR2 SVGAGI. The CDR3 consists of 14 residues. The CDR3 DNA reads as TGTGCCAGCAGCGGCCTAGACGGAGTCTACGAGCAGTACTTC. Protein sequence: CASSGLDGVYEQYF.

V and J are TRBV5-6 and TRBJ1-4; D perhaps matches TRBD1 (5 bases). CDR3 size: 15 residues. Germline-derived CDR1 and CDR2 are SGHDT and YYEEEE. The germline V and J ends were trimmed by 4 bases and 4 bases, with 14 bases remaining between them. In DNA form, the CDR3 reads TGTGCCAGCAGCACCGTTACAGGATTTAATGAAAAACTGTTTTTT. Amino acid sequence: CASSTVTGFNEKLFF.

This clone was detected once. The chain links TRBV3-1 (or the pseudogene TRBV3-2) to TRBJ2-3, with a weak D call TRBD2 (6 bases). CDR3 size: 14 residues. Germline-derived CDR1 and CDR2 are LGHDT and YNNKEL (reference sequence). Trimming shortened V by 9 bases and J by 2 bases, and 15 bases separated the two germline ends. The CDR3 region is CASRPSGVTDTQYF. As DNA, the CDR3 is TGTGCCAGTCGGCCTTCGGGAGTCACAGATACGCAGTATTTT.

The rearrangement joins TRBV7-6 to TRBJ1-6; D perhaps matches TRBD1 (5 bases). Germline V gene lookup returns CDR1 SGHVS and CDR2 FNYEAQ. Trimming pared 1 base from V and 9 bases from J, leaving 13 bases between. The CDR3 runs 15 residues. The CDR3 nucleotides are TGTGCCAGCAGCTTAGTTGACAGACCCTCTTCACCCCTCCACTTT. Translation gives CASSLVDRPSSPLHF.

The chain has TRBV5-6 and TRBJ1-1, with D perhaps matching TRBD1 (6 bases). Trimming stripped 2 bases from V and 0 bases from J, with 8 bases between. Per germline, CDR1 SGHDT and CDR2 YYEEEE. The CDR3 has 14 amino acids. The CDR3 protein is CASSFGTLNTEAFF. In DNA, the CDR3 is TGTGCCAGCAGCTTCGGGACATTGAACACTGAAGCTTTCTTT.

The genes are TRBV7-6 and TRBJ2-7; 7 nucleotides agree with TRBD1. V lost 4 bases and J lost 1; bases outside the gene matches: 7. The germline V gene encodes CDR1 SGHVS and CDR2 FNYEAQ. This CDR3 contains 15 residues. Here the CDR3 DNA reads TGTGCCAGCAGCTCCATCCGGGACAGATCCTACGAGCAGTACTTC. Encoded protein: CASSSIRDRSYEQYF.

The CDR3 protein is CASSQDQGGANEKLFF. DNA for the CDR3: TGTGCCAGCTCACAGGACCAGGGAGGGGCTAATGAAAAACTGTTTTTT. The rearrangement links TRBV18 to TRBJ1-4; maybe TRBD1 (5 bases). Germline CDR1 reads KGHSH; CDR2 reads LQKENI. This CDR3 is built from 16 residues. Between the trimmed V and J ends, which lost 4 bases and 3 bases, there was a span of 15 bases.

The genes are TRBV2 and TRBJ2-3; 8 bases are a match to TRBD1. The germline gives CDR1 SNHLY, CDR2 FYNNEI. The CDR3 is made up of 14 amino acids. V lost 6 bases and J lost 6; bases outside the gene matches: 8. The CDR3 region has the DNA TGTGCCAGCAGACGTCAGGGGGCTTCGGATACGCAGTATTTT. Translated: CASRRQGASDTQYF.